The rows below give T cell receptor beta chains drawn from one sample of a study of blood T cell repertoires in COVID-19. Clones were read by immunoSEQ multiplex PCR, and TCRdb kept only the in-frame ones, dropping some. The table includes 130,000 or so clones, around 88% detected once. Sequencing used peripheral blood. The receptors shown here come from a woman between 45 and 60 years old who had recovered from COVID-19. CDR3s include the opening cysteine and the closing phenylalanine or tryptophan.

len: 16
v_gene: TRBV5-6
j_gene: TRBJ1-1
CDR3aa: CASSSFPDSLNTEAFF

len: 15
v_gene: TRBV19
j_gene: TRBJ2-2
CDR3aa: CASTLGLANTGELFF

len: 15
v_gene: TRBV18
j_gene: TRBJ1-1
CDR3aa: CASSQTGAMDTEAFF

len: 14
v_gene: TRBV7-2
j_gene: TRBJ2-7
CDR3aa: CASSSTSIAYEQYF

len: 11
v_gene: TRBV12-3/TRBV12-4
j_gene: TRBJ2-1
CDR3aa: CASSSNNEQFF

len: 14
v_gene: TRBV6-1
j_gene: TRBJ2-3
CDR3aa: CASSEQGEGDTQYF

len: 15
v_gene: TRBV2
j_gene: TRBJ2-1
CDR3aa: CASSEQGASYNEQFF

len: 13
v_gene: TRBV27
j_gene: TRBJ2-5
CDR3aa: CASSFTGIETQYF

len: 15
v_gene: TRBV4-2
j_gene: TRBJ1-2
CDR3aa: CASSQLGQGAGGYTF

len: 16
v_gene: TRBV5-1
j_gene: TRBJ2-1
CDR3aa: CASSLAGAGDDNEQFF

len: 14
v_gene: TRBV27
j_gene: TRBJ1-4
CDR3aa: CASSSTGVNEKLFF

len: 19
v_gene: TRBV4-3
j_gene: TRBJ2-2
CDR3aa: CASSQDQWLGLADTGELFF

len: 14
v_gene: TRBV3-1/TRBV3-2
j_gene: TRBJ1-1
CDR3aa: CASSQEYGNTEAFF

len: 16
v_gene: TRBV6-2/TRBV6-3
j_gene: TRBJ2-7
CDR3aa: CASSRPIIVSVNEQYF

len: 16
v_gene: TRBV5-1
j_gene: TRBJ2-1
CDR3aa: CASSSGPEGGNNEQFF

len: 12
v_gene: TRBV5-1
j_gene: TRBJ2-7
CDR3aa: CASNGGPYEQYF

len: 14
v_gene: TRBV3-1/TRBV3-2
j_gene: TRBJ1-6
CDR3aa: CASSQGQGNSPLHF

len: 15
v_gene: TRBV6-2/TRBV6-3
j_gene: TRBJ2-1
CDR3aa: CASSYARTSTNEQFF

len: 15
v_gene: TRBV2
j_gene: TRBJ1-2
CDR3aa: CASSDFSGAQDGYTF

len: 15
v_gene: TRBV7-3
j_gene: TRBJ2-5
CDR3aa: CASSSSGLAAETQYF

len: 17
v_gene: TRBV18
j_gene: TRBJ2-1
CDR3aa: CASSPPDEDREYNEQFF

len: 13
v_gene: TRBV29-1
j_gene: TRBJ1-2
CDR3aa: CSVSEGRERGYTF

len: 15
v_gene: TRBV10-2
j_gene: TRBJ1-2
CDR3aa: CASRDRKDGLTGYTF

len: 14
v_gene: TRBV25-1
j_gene: TRBJ2-7
CDR3aa: CASSLPRQASEQYF

len: 17
v_gene: TRBV7-8
j_gene: TRBJ2-2
CDR3aa: CASSRLAGGSRTGELFF

len: 13
v_gene: TRBV3-1/TRBV3-2
j_gene: TRBJ2-5
CDR3aa: CASRRVPGETQYF

len: 14
v_gene: TRBV5-6
j_gene: TRBJ1-2
CDR3aa: CATRGYGEGYGYTF

len: 15
v_gene: TRBV19
j_gene: TRBJ2-1
CDR3aa: CASSISGGNNNEQFF

len: 20
v_gene: TRBV1
j_gene: TRBJ2-3
CDR3aa: CTSSQDRLAGGLRETDTQYF

len: 19
v_gene: TRBV13
j_gene: TRBJ2-1
CDR3aa: CASSRPNDEWTLGLNEQFF

len: 14
v_gene: TRBV9
j_gene: TRBJ1-6
CDR3aa: CASSGGQGNSPLHF

len: 15
v_gene: TRBV19
j_gene: TRBJ1-5
CDR3aa: CASSILDRAGQPQHF